Presented here are 26 T cell receptor beta chains from one specimen sequenced in a study of T-cell reconstitution after alpha-beta-depleted transplantation in children. Molecular barcoding with unique molecular identifiers was used for the TCRbeta library. MiXCR, run by TCRdb on the PCR reads, gives a single entry per CDR3 protein. In the table there are 700,000 to 950,000 distinct CDR3 sequences, roughly 15% of which are singletons. Sequenced material: PBMCs, mostly from graft donor cells, taken 360 days after TCRalphabeta/CD19-depleted stem cell transplant. These receptor sequences come from a male patient aged 10 to 17 who had a stem cell transplant for acute lymphoblastic leukemia, so the T cells may come from the graft donor.

The rearrangement joins TRBV19 to TRBJ1-1, with no clear D. Germline-derived CDR1 and CDR2 are LNHDA and SQIVND (reference sequence). CDR3 length: 15 amino acids. V gave up 8 bases and J gave up 3 bases, with 19 bases separating them. The CDR3 loop is CASPPFGQRDTEAFF. The CDR3 coding sequence is TGTGCCAGTCCTCCCTTCGGGCAGCGGGACACTGAAGCTTTCTTT.

This clonotype was detected only a few times. In nucleotides, the CDR3 is TGCGCCAGCAGCCATCCCGGCAGGAGCCAAGAGACCCAGTACTTC. Protein product: CASSHPGRSQETQYF. The V call is TRBV4-1, the J call TRBJ2-5; D is ambiguous. CDR1 is MGHRA and CDR2 is YSYEKL in the germline V gene. The CDR3 is 15 residues long. Between the trimmed V and J ends, which lost 3 bases and 1 base, there was a span of 12 bases.

The J gene is TRBJ2-3, the V gene TRBV5-6, with TRBD2 identical over 10 bases. Trimming at V came to 4 bases and at J to 0 bases, leaving 5 bases not matched to a gene. The CDR3 covers 16 residues. The germline V gene has CDR1 SGHDT and CDR2 YYEEEE. CDR3 amino acids: CASSEGTSESTDTQYF. Written as DNA, the CDR3 is TGTGCCAGCAGCGAGGGGACTAGCGAAAGCACAGATACGCAGTATTTT.

J is TRBJ2-7 and V is TRBV5-1, with D possibly TRBD1 on 8 matching bases. Germline lookup yields CDR1 SGHRS and CDR2 YFSETQ. The CDR3 runs to 14 residues. V was clipped by 3 bases and J by 5 bases, with 15 bases between them. CDR3: CASSSGGTGHEQYF. The CDR3 DNA is TGCGCCAGCAGCTCCGGGGGGACAGGTCACGAGCAGTACTTC.

This clonotype was seen a handful of times. The chain is built from TRBV20-1 and TRBJ1-1; no reliable D call. Germline CDR1 and CDR2: DFQATT and SNEGSKA (reference sequence). This CDR3 has 15 residues. The V end lost 0 bases, the J end lost 1 base, and 12 bases lay between the germline ends. The CDR3 region has the DNA TGCAGTGCTAGAGATTCTGGGAGTGGGAACACTGAAGCTTTCTTT. It yields the protein CSARDSGSGNTEAFF.

This clonotype showed up many times. The chain joins TRBV18 to TRBJ2-7; 8 nucleotides align to TRBD1. Unmatched junction bases numbered 9, after V lost 2 bases and J lost 6 bases. The CDR3 runs 15 residues. CDR1 KGHSH and CDR2 LQKENI come from the germline V gene. Written as DNA, the CDR3 is TGTGCCAGCTCACCAAGGCGGGACAGGAGAAGCGAGCAGTACTTC. Amino acid sequence: CASSPRRDRRSEQYF.

This clonotype was detected a few times. This chain uses TRBV4-2 with TRBJ1-2; D call uncertain. V was trimmed by 4 bases and J by 0 bases, leaving 12 bases between them. This CDR3 has 15 amino acids. CDR1 and CDR2 (germline): LGHNA, YNFKEQ. The CDR3 here is CASSPASGANYGYTF. In DNA, the CDR3 is TGTGCCAGCAGCCCGGCCTCAGGAGCTAACTATGGCTACACCTTC.

This chain links TRBV20-1 with TRBJ2-5; D is possibly TRBD1 or TRBD2 (5 bases each). This CDR3 has 14 amino acids. Germline V gene sequence: CDR1 DFQATT, CDR2 SNEGSKA (reference sequence). With 2 bases removed from V and 5 bases from J, the gap between germline ends came to 15 bases. The CDR3 nucleotides are TGCAGTGCTAGACCCCCTAGGGGCGGGGAGACCCAGTACTTC. The encoded protein is CSARPPRGGETQYF.

The V call is TRBV6-5, the J call TRBJ2-7; no clear D gene. The V end lost 0 bases, the J end lost 3 bases, and 12 bases lay between the germline ends. There are 15 residues in the CDR3. Germline V lookup: CDR1 MNHEY, CDR2 SVGAGI. CDR3 residues: CASSYSAGINYEQYF. CDR3 DNA: TGTGCCAGCAGTTACTCAGCCGGCATAAACTACGAGCAGTACTTC.

This clonotype was picked up a small number of times. The chain couples TRBV5-1 to TRBJ2-1; the D is unclear. Germline lookup yields CDR1 SGHRS and CDR2 YFSETQ. The CDR3 covers 17 residues. Deletions cut 0 bases from V and 3 bases from J, with 16 bases between. The CDR3, as DNA: TGCGCCAGCAGCTTGGCCGAGTTCTCAAAGAGCTACAATGAGCAGTTCTTC. Protein product: CASSLAEFSKSYNEQFF.

This clonotype appeared a few times. The chain carries TRBV11-2 and TRBJ2-3; maybe TRBD1 (5 bases). The CDR3 extends over 15 amino acids. From germline, CDR1 is SGHAT and CDR2 FQNNGV. V lost 1 base to trimming and J lost 2 bases, with 10 bases between them. The CDR3 loop reads CASSLGQGHTDTQYF. The CDR3 region has the DNA TGTGCCAGCAGCTTAGGGCAGGGCCACACAGATACGCAGTATTTT.

This clonotype was recorded a few times. V and J are TRBV2 and TRBJ1-5, with a weak D call TRBD1 (6 bases). Germline values: CDR1 SNHLY, CDR2 FYNNEI. Trimming took 6 bases from V and 3 from J, leaving 18 bases between them. CDR3 length: 16 residues. The CDR3 sequence is CASRYRDTYSNQPQHF. In DNA form, the CDR3 reads TGTGCCAGCAGGTACCGGGACACGTACTCCAATCAGCCCCAGCATTTT.

This clonotype has ten or more counts. The gene calls are TRBV12-3 or TRBV12-4 and TRBJ2-2; no firm D call. Trimming stripped 6 bases from V and 5 bases from J, with 10 bases between. The CDR3 length is 13 residues. The chain's CDR3 is CASSLSLTGELFF. The CDR3 nucleotides are TGTGCCAGCAGCTTGAGCTTAACCGGGGAGCTGTTTTTT.

This clonotype appeared a few times. The chain recombines TRBV6-5 with TRBJ2-1; D perhaps matches TRBD2 (5 bases). Germline V lookup: CDR1 MNHEY, CDR2 SVGAGI. Trimming shortened V by 2 bases and J by 7 bases, and 15 bases separated the two germline ends. This CDR3 spans 15 amino acids. The CDR3 DNA follows: TGTGCCAGCAGTTACGCTCTACGGGGATATAATGAGCAGTTCTTC. It specifies CASSYALRGYNEQFF.

This clonotype showed up just a few times. This rearrangement joins TRBV30 to TRBJ1-3; perhaps TRBD1 as D (5 bases). This CDR3 contains 15 residues. Germline CDR1 and CDR2: GTSNPN and SVGIG (reference sequence). Trimming shortened V by 5 bases and J by 0 bases, and 14 bases separated the two germline ends. The CDR3, as DNA: TGTGCCTGGGCTTGGGCAGGGAACTCTGGAAACACCATATATTTT. It specifies CAWAWAGNSGNTIYF. Supplemented by reference TRBV30 and TRBJ1-3, the full variable domain reads SQTIHQWPATLVQPVGSPLSLECTVEGTSNPNLYWYRQAAGRGLQLLFYSVGIGQISSEVPQNLSASRPQDRQFILSSKKLLLSDSGFYLCAWAWAGNSGNTIYFGEGSWLTVV.

The chain employs TRBV12-3 or TRBV12-4 and TRBJ2-1, with TRBD2 matching 7 bases. Trimming removed 8 bases from V and 7 bases from J; junction bases left unmatched: 8. This CDR3 spans 13 amino acids. CDR3 DNA sequence: TGTGCCAGCGCGTACCTCGGGGGGAATGAGCAGTTCTTC. It codes for CASAYLGGNEQFF.

This clonotype was observed a handful of times. V is TRBV5-1 and J is TRBJ2-7, with 12 bases identical to TRBD1. This CDR3 contains 17 residues. Germline V gene sequence: CDR1 SGHRS, CDR2 YFSETQ. V was clipped by 6 bases and J by 0 bases; unmatched bases: 10. The CDR3 sequence is CASTPGQGARSSYEQYF. As DNA, the CDR3 is TGCGCCAGCACGCCGGGACAGGGGGCGAGGTCCTCCTACGAGCAGTACTTC.

This chain connects TRBV4-1 to TRBJ1-5; D is perhaps TRBD1 (6 bases). V was clipped by 1 base and J by 1 base, with 8 bases between them. Germline V gene lookup returns CDR1 MGHRA and CDR2 YSYEKL. CDR3 length: 15 amino acids. CDR3 nucleotide sequence: TGCGCCAGCAGCCAAGGACAGGAGAGCAATCAGCCCCAGCATTTT. This encodes CASSQGQESNQPQHF.

This chain links TRBV19 with TRBJ2-7, with 8 bases aligning to TRBD2. CDR1 and CDR2 from the germline V gene are LNHDA and SQIVND (reference sequence). V lost 3 bases, J lost 6 bases, and 10 bases stayed unmatched. The CDR3 totals 15 residues. The CDR3 DNA reads TGTGCCAGTAGTATGTGGAGCGGGAGAAACCGCGAGCAGTACTTC. Translation: CASSMWSGRNREQYF.

This chain joins TRBV11-2 and TRBJ2-7; TRBD2 matches 8 bases. The CDR3 loop spans 14 amino acids. Looked up from germline, CDR1 is SGHAT and CDR2 is FQNNGV. J was trimmed by 7 bases and V by 1 base; bases with no gene match: 6. CDR3 in amino acids: CASSLAGGPSEQYF. CDR3 DNA: TGTGCCAGCAGCTTAGCGGGAGGGCCGAGTGAGCAGTACTTC.

This clonotype has just a few counts. The chain carries TRBV28 and TRBJ2-1; tentatively, D is TRBD2 (7 bases). The CDR3 is 15 amino acids. V was shortened by 3 bases and J by 5 bases, with 14 bases between the two germline ends. Per germline, CDR1 MDHEN and CDR2 SYDVKM. The CDR3 loop reads CASSFEVGGHNEQFF. The CDR3 region has the DNA TGTGCCAGCAGTTTTGAGGTCGGGGGGCACAATGAGCAGTTCTTC. The full variable domain, in which reference TRBV28 and TRBJ2-1 provide the parts outside the CDR3, is DVKVTQSSRYLVKRTGEKVFLECVQDMDHENMFWYRQDPGLGLRLIYFSYDVKMKEKGDIPEGYSVSREKKERFSLILESASTNQTSMYLCASSFEVGGHNEQFFGPGTRLTVL.

This clonotype has more than one count but fewer than ten. The gene calls are TRBV7-9 and TRBJ2-7; the match to TRBD2 covers 7 bases. The CDR3 spans 17 residues. The germline CDR1 and CDR2 sequences are SEHNR and FQNEAQ (reference sequence). Losses at the gene ends were 0 bases for V and 0 bases for J; bases not matched to a gene: 8. The CDR3 here is CASSLAGGPAFSYEQYF. In nucleotides, the CDR3 is TGTGCCAGCAGCTTAGCGGGAGGGCCCGCGTTCTCCTACGAGCAGTACTTC.

The chain joins TRBV19 to TRBJ2-7, with 7 bases that match TRBD1. The CDR3 loop spans 13 amino acids. The V gene end was trimmed by 2 bases and the J gene end by 4 bases; junction bases not matched to a gene: 2. CDR1 and CDR2 (germline): LNHDA, SQIVND (reference sequence). In nucleotides, the CDR3 is TGTGCCAGTAGTATAAGGGGGCAGTACGAGCAGTACTTC. Translated, it gives CASSIRGQYEQYF. Combining the CDR3 with reference TRBV19 and TRBJ2-7 gives the whole variable domain DGGITQSPKYLFRKEGQNVTLSCEQNLNHDAMYWYRQDPGQGLRLIYYSQIVNDFQKGDIAEGYSVSREKKESFPLTVTSAQKNPTAFYLCASSIRGQYEQYFGPGTRLTVT.

In this sample, this clonotype turned up a few times. J is TRBJ1-3 and V is TRBV21-1; the DNA was not compared with TRBD1, the D call given in the table. TRBV21-1 is recorded as a pseudogene. This CDR3 has 15 residues. CDR3 sequence: CASISGDRGGNTIYF. DNA for the CDR3: TGTGCCAGCATTTCCGGCGATAGGGGAGGAAACACCATATATTTT.

Many counts were recorded for this clonotype. The chain joins TRBV5-8 to TRBJ2-2, with unresolved D. Deletions cut 0 bases from V and 6 bases from J, with 6 bases between. CDR3 length: 13 residues. Germline CDR1 reads SGHTS; CDR2 reads YDEGEE. CDR3 region: CASSLDGPGELFF. DNA for the CDR3: TGTGCCAGCAGCTTGGACGGGCCCGGGGAGCTGTTTTTT.

This clonotype was observed a few times. This chain connects TRBV20-1 to TRBJ2-1; a weak D match, TRBD2 (6 bases). The CDR3 length is 14 residues. Germline-derived CDR1 and CDR2 are DFQATT and SNEGSKA (reference sequence). V gave up 4 bases and J gave up 6 bases, with 16 bases separating them. CDR3 in DNA: TGCAGTGCTAAACCTTCACTAGCAGGCAATGAGCAGTTCTTC. This gives the protein CSAKPSLAGNEQFF.